This T cell receptor beta chain was obtained from a study of radiotherapy plus CTLA-4 blockade in lung cancer. Study in general: Disease control was seen in 31% of patients, objective responses in around 20%. General study points: Reports state that early shifts in blood T cell clones, with interferon-beta, best predicted response. Some TCR clones had been derived from tumors. These clones expanded in peripheral blood after radiotherapy plus ipilimumab.

The study treated chemo-refractory metastatic non-small-cell lung cancer patients with focal radiation plus ipilimumab CTLA-4 blockade. In regard to this clone: The target antigen is unknown.

The CDR3 totals 15 residues. Trimming removed 2 bases from V and 3 bases from J, with 10 bases in between. In germline, CDR1 is KGHSH, CDR2 LQKENI. TCRdb keeps only in-frame clones here, not all; method: immunoSEQ multiplex PCR. The table lists some 32,000 clones, 80% to 90% of them singletons, with 20% to 25% in the top ten. The rearrangement joins TRBV18 to TRBJ1-4; D remains unclear. Material: peripheral blood, obtained from a patient treated with radiotherapy plus ipilimumab. This receptor was obtained from a human donor with non-small cell lung cancer that progressed on radiotherapy plus ipilimumab. The CDR3 sequence is CASSPMAAPNEKLFF. CDR3 sequence (DNA): TGTGCCAGCTCACCAATGGCGGCACCTAATGAAAAACTGTTTTTT.